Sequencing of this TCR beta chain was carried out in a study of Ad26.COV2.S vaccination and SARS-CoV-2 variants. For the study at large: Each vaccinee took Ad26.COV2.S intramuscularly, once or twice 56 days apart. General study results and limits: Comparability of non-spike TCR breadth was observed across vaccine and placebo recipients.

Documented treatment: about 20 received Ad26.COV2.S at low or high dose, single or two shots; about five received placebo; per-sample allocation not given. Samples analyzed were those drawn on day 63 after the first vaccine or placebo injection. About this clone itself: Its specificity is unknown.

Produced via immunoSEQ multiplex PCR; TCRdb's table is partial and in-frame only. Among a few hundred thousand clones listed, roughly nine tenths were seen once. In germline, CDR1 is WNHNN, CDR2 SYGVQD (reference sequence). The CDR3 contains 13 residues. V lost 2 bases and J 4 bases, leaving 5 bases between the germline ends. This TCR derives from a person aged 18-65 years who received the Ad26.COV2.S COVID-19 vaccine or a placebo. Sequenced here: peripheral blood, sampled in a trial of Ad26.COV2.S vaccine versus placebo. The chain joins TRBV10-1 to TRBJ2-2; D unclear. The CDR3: CASSEVRTGELFF. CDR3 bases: TGCGCCAGCAGTGAGGTCCGCACCGGGGAGCTGTTTTTT.